This T cell receptor beta chain was sequenced for a study of shared clonotypes between healthy human individuals. Whole-study context: The plates for each donor numbered three CD4 naive, three CD4 memory, two CD8 naive and one CD8 memory.

This CDR3 is built from 15 residues. Germline CDR1 is SGHRS and CDR2 is YFSETQ. Trimming pared 1 base from V and 2 bases from J, leaving 13 bases between. Among the donors, all were Caucasian adults who lived in Nashville, Tennessee. In the original processing: Junction-only sequences produced by ImmunoSEQ had no quality scores, so filtering differed. Clones were read by immunoSEQ multiplex PCR, and TCRdb kept only the in-frame ones, dropping some. V, J and clone size derive from that table, while D and trimming were established from the DNA sequence. The sample lists about 960,000 clones, 76% seen once, with approximately 1.5% in the top ten.

The genes are TRBV5-1 and TRBJ2-7; the D gene is possibly TRBD2 (7 bases). The specimen was memory CD4+ T cells sorted from blood. Subset specified: CD45RA-negative fraction. This sequence was found in a man in his late teens or twenties in good health. The CDR3, as DNA: TGCGCCAGCAGCTTGATGGCGGGGGCTGCCTACGAGCAGTACTTC. This translates into CASSLMAGAAYEQYF.